This T cell receptor (beta chain) was retrieved from a study of blood T cell repertoires in COVID-19. Across the whole study: Acute and convalescent COVID-19 specimens originated in the United States, Italy and Spain. Sample material is recorded as cDNA or gDNA derived from T cells, B-cell-depleted T cells, or PBMCs.

From germline, CDR1 is LGHDT and CDR2 YNNKEL (reference sequence). Trimming stripped 0 bases from V and 11 bases from J, with 13 bases between. This CDR3 has 14 residues. Source study methods: Reference gene primer amplification yielded estimated nucleated cell counts. The table came from immunoSEQ multiplex PCR; TCRdb's copy has only in-frame clones and leaves some out. That table gives V, J and clone size, and the DNA gave D and trimming. The sample has over 110,000 clones; roughly 85% are singletons. This clone was recorded once. The specimen sequenced was peripheral blood. This receptor was identified in a man aged 60 to 75 with acute or convalescent COVID-19. The chain joins TRBV3-1 (or the pseudogene TRBV3-2) to TRBJ1-4; D remains unclear. In DNA form, the CDR3 reads TGTGCCAGCAGCCAAGAGGGCCCCCGAAAGAAACTGTTTTTT. Protein product: CASSQEGPRKKLFF.